A selection of T cell receptor beta chains follows, all from one sample in a study of TIL therapy for anti-PD-1-resistant metastatic lung cancer. Method: immunoSEQ multiplex PCR; TCRdb's copy keeps in-frame clones and lacks some. The data show 45,000 to 60,000 clones, with 79% seen just once and around 4.8% held by the top ten. The source material was blood, sampled at baseline. Source of these receptors: a woman between 30 and 80 years old with non-small cell lung cancer. CDR3s include the opening cysteine and the closing phenylalanine or tryptophan. D genes are given only for firm matches. Only some rows state a clone size, as once, few, many or a class for expanded clones.

j_call: TRBJ2-7; d_call: TRBD2; cdr3_length: 15; clone_size: -; v_call: TRBV5-1; cdr3_aa: CASSLEGLVSYEQYF; cdr3_nt: TGCGCCAGCAGCTTGGAAGGACTAGTCTCCTACGAGCAGTACTTC
j_call: TRBJ1-3; d_call: TRBD1; cdr3_length: 14; clone_size: -; v_call: TRBV5-6; cdr3_aa: CASSPTGGGNTIYF; cdr3_nt: TGTGCCAGCAGTCCGACAGGGGGAGGAAACACCATATATTTT
j_call: TRBJ1-2; d_call: -; cdr3_length: 15; clone_size: once; v_call: TRBV28; cdr3_aa: CASSLLAGIGYGYTF; cdr3_nt: TGTGCCAGCAGTTTATTGGCGGGGATCGGCTATGGCTACACCTTC
j_call: TRBJ1-6; d_call: -; cdr3_length: 19; clone_size: -; v_call: TRBV4-2; cdr3_aa: CASSHVGAGRSSYNSPLHF; cdr3_nt: TGTGCCAGCAGCCACGTAGGGGCGGGGAGAAGCTCCTATAATTCACCCCTCCACTTT
j_call: TRBJ2-2; d_call: -; cdr3_length: 14; clone_size: -; v_call: TRBV6-1; cdr3_aa: CASRPGPNTGELFF; cdr3_nt: TGTGCCAGCAGACCCGGGCCAAACACCGGGGAGCTGTTTTTT
j_call: TRBJ2-1; d_call: -; cdr3_length: 14; clone_size: -; v_call: TRBV15; cdr3_aa: CATRSDGSLDEQFF; cdr3_nt: TGTGCCACCAGATCGGACGGGAGTCTCGATGAGCAGTTCTTC
j_call: TRBJ2-1; d_call: -; cdr3_length: 11; clone_size: -; v_call: TRBV7-9; cdr3_aa: CASSLVNEQFF; cdr3_nt: TGTGCCAGCAGCTTAGTCAATGAGCAGTTCTTC
j_call: TRBJ1-1; d_call: TRBD1; cdr3_length: 14; clone_size: -; v_call: TRBV18; cdr3_aa: CASSRGQGNTEAFF; cdr3_nt: TGTGCCAGCTCTAGGGGACAGGGGAACACTGAAGCTTTCTTT
j_call: TRBJ2-7; d_call: -; cdr3_length: 13; clone_size: -; v_call: TRBV5-1; cdr3_aa: CASSPPGAGEQYF; cdr3_nt: TGCGCCAGCAGCCCACCGGGCGCCGGAGAGCAGTACTTC
j_call: TRBJ2-7; d_call: TRBD2; cdr3_length: 14; clone_size: -; v_call: TRBV6-5; cdr3_aa: CASSRQRGGDEQYF; cdr3_nt: TGTGCCAGCAGTCGACAGCGGGGGGGCGACGAGCAGTACTTC
j_call: TRBJ1-2; d_call: TRBD1; cdr3_length: 14; clone_size: once; v_call: TRBV6-1; cdr3_aa: CASSSRQGLGGYTF; cdr3_nt: TGTGCCAGCAGTTCGCGACAGGGTCTGGGTGGCTACACCTTC
j_call: TRBJ1-5; d_call: -; cdr3_length: 14; clone_size: -; v_call: TRBV7-9; cdr3_aa: CASSLGGGDQPQHF; cdr3_nt: TGTGCCAGCAGCTTGGGCGGGGGGGATCAGCCCCAGCATTTT
j_call: TRBJ2-7; d_call: TRBD1; cdr3_length: 13; clone_size: -; v_call: TRBV7-6; cdr3_aa: CASSIGTAYEQYF; cdr3_nt: TGTGCCAGCAGCATCGGGACAGCCTACGAGCAGTACTTC
j_call: TRBJ2-2; d_call: -; cdr3_length: 14; clone_size: -; v_call: TRBV5-6; cdr3_aa: CASSLSQNTGELFF; cdr3_nt: TGTGCCAGCAGCTTGTCACAGAACACCGGGGAGCTGTTTTTT
j_call: TRBJ1-4; d_call: -; cdr3_length: 11; clone_size: -; v_call: TRBV27; cdr3_aa: CASSPGEKLFF; cdr3_nt: TGTGCCAGCAGCCCAGGTGAAAAACTGTTTTTT
j_call: TRBJ2-2; d_call: TRBD2; cdr3_length: 15; clone_size: -; v_call: TRBV11-2; cdr3_aa: CASSLSGSYTGELFF; cdr3_nt: TGTGCCAGCAGCTTAAGCGGGAGCTACACCGGGGAGCTGTTTTTT
j_call: TRBJ2-3; d_call: -; cdr3_length: 15; clone_size: -; v_call: TRBV5-1; cdr3_aa: CASSLSSGPTDTQYF; cdr3_nt: TGCGCCAGCAGCTTGTCGAGCGGGCCCACAGATACGCAGTATTTT
j_call: TRBJ1-1; d_call: -; cdr3_length: 15; clone_size: -; v_call: TRBV5-1; cdr3_aa: CASSLTGTTNTEAFF; cdr3_nt: TGCGCCAGCAGCCTTACCGGGACAACTAACACTGAAGCTTTCTTT
j_call: TRBJ1-2; d_call: TRBD1; cdr3_length: 13; clone_size: -; v_call: TRBV5-5; cdr3_aa: CASSPRQGDGYTF; cdr3_nt: TGTGCCAGCAGCCCCCGACAGGGTGATGGCTACACCTTC
j_call: TRBJ1-1; d_call: -; cdr3_length: 13; clone_size: -; v_call: TRBV28; cdr3_aa: CASRQGGDTEAFF; cdr3_nt: TGTGCCAGCCGTCAAGGCGGGGACACTGAAGCTTTCTTT
j_call: TRBJ2-7; d_call: -; cdr3_length: 15; clone_size: -; v_call: TRBV6-5; cdr3_aa: CASRNRAGGSYEQYF; cdr3_nt: TGTGCCAGCAGGAACAGAGCGGGCGGTTCCTACGAGCAGTACTTC
j_call: TRBJ1-1; d_call: -; cdr3_length: 11; clone_size: -; v_call: TRBV4-2; cdr3_aa: CASRTNTEAFF; cdr3_nt: TGTGCCAGCAGAACGAACACTGAAGCTTTCTTT
j_call: TRBJ1-1; d_call: TRBD1; cdr3_length: 13; clone_size: few; v_call: TRBV2; cdr3_aa: CASSRDRGSEAFF; cdr3_nt: TGTGCCAGCAGCCGGGACAGGGGGTCTGAAGCTTTCTTT
j_call: TRBJ1-2; d_call: -; cdr3_length: 16; clone_size: -; v_call: TRBV9; cdr3_aa: CASSPRQGQGYYGYTF; cdr3_nt: TGTGCCAGCAGCCCCAGGCAAGGGCAGGGATACTATGGCTACACCTTC
j_call: TRBJ1-1; d_call: TRBD1; cdr3_length: 15; clone_size: -; v_call: TRBV5-1; cdr3_aa: CASSPGTVGHTEAFF; cdr3_nt: TGCGCCAGCAGCCCTGGGACAGTAGGACACACTGAAGCTTTCTTT
j_call: TRBJ1-1; d_call: -; cdr3_length: 17; clone_size: once; v_call: TRBV6-4; cdr3_aa: CASSDVAAQGGRAEAFF; cdr3_nt: TGTGCCAGCAGTGACGTCGCGGCCCAAGGGGGACGCGCTGAAGCTTTCTTT
j_call: TRBJ1-1; d_call: TRBD1; cdr3_length: 15; clone_size: -; v_call: TRBV10-1; cdr3_aa: CASSNTGTVNTEAFF; cdr3_nt: TGCGCCAGCAGTAACACCGGGACAGTGAACACTGAAGCTTTCTTT
j_call: TRBJ2-1; d_call: -; cdr3_length: 14; clone_size: -; v_call: TRBV4-3; cdr3_aa: CASSQAAGTNEQFF; cdr3_nt: TGCGCCAGCAGCCAAGCGGCAGGTACTAATGAGCAGTTCTTC
j_call: TRBJ1-1; d_call: -; cdr3_length: 12; clone_size: -; v_call: TRBV5-1; cdr3_aa: CASSSQNTEAFF; cdr3_nt: TGCGCCAGCAGCTCACAGAACACTGAAGCTTTCTTT
j_call: TRBJ2-6; d_call: -; cdr3_length: 12; clone_size: -; v_call: TRBV2; cdr3_aa: CASSYGANVLTF; cdr3_nt: TGTGCCAGCAGTTATGGGGCCAACGTCCTGACTTTC
j_call: TRBJ2-7; d_call: -; cdr3_length: 14; clone_size: -; v_call: TRBV2; cdr3_aa: CASSVTGVAYEQYF; cdr3_nt: TGTGCCAGCAGTGTGACAGGCGTCGCCTACGAGCAGTACTTC
j_call: TRBJ1-1; d_call: TRBD1; cdr3_length: 16; clone_size: once; v_call: TRBV5-1; cdr3_aa: CASSFSGGQMNTEAFF; cdr3_nt: TGCGCCAGCAGCTTCTCAGGGGGCCAAATGAACACTGAAGCTTTCTTT
j_call: TRBJ1-4; d_call: TRBD1; cdr3_length: 16; clone_size: -; v_call: TRBV6-6; cdr3_aa: CASSFGGQGAEEKLFF; cdr3_nt: TGTGCCAGCAGTTTTGGTGGGCAGGGGGCAGAAGAAAAACTGTTTTTT
j_call: TRBJ2-3; d_call: TRBD2; cdr3_length: 16; clone_size: -; v_call: TRBV5-1; cdr3_aa: CASSLVGAGEADTQYF; cdr3_nt: TGCGCCAGCAGCTTGGTTGGGGCGGGAGAGGCAGATACGCAGTATTTT
j_call: TRBJ2-1; d_call: -; cdr3_length: 14; clone_size: -; v_call: TRBV29-1; cdr3_aa: CSVVLNGRINEQFF; cdr3_nt: TGCAGCGTGGTCCTTAACGGGAGAATCAATGAGCAGTTCTTC
j_call: TRBJ2-3; d_call: TRBD1; cdr3_length: 17; clone_size: -; v_call: TRBV14; cdr3_aa: CASSQRAGTGGADTQYF; cdr3_nt: TGTGCCAGCAGCCAAAGGGCCGGGACAGGGGGAGCAGATACGCAGTATTTT
j_call: TRBJ1-6; d_call: -; cdr3_length: 16; clone_size: few; v_call: TRBV2; cdr3_aa: CASRTGQSSYNSPLHF; cdr3_nt: TGTGCCAGCAGAACCGGACAGAGCTCCTATAATTCACCCCTCCACTTT
j_call: TRBJ2-1; d_call: -; cdr3_length: 17; clone_size: few; v_call: TRBV21-1; cdr3_aa: CASRTTEREGRINEQFF; cdr3_nt: TGTGCCAGCAGGACAACAGAAAGGGAGGGGCGGATCAATGAGCAGTTCTTC
j_call: TRBJ1-4; d_call: -; cdr3_length: 14; clone_size: -; v_call: TRBV6-5; cdr3_aa: CASRYSSTNEKLFF; cdr3_nt: TGTGCCAGCAGGTACAGCTCAACTAATGAAAAACTGTTTTTT
j_call: TRBJ2-1; d_call: -; cdr3_length: 16; clone_size: -; v_call: TRBV6-5; cdr3_aa: CASSYSGAGTYNEQFF; cdr3_nt: TGTGCCAGCAGTTACTCGGGGGCGGGGACCTACAATGAGCAGTTCTTC
j_call: TRBJ2-5; d_call: -; cdr3_length: 16; clone_size: -; v_call: TRBV7-9; cdr3_aa: CASSFKGGALGETQYF; cdr3_nt: TGTGCCAGCAGCTTCAAAGGGGGGGCGTTAGGAGAGACCCAGTACTTC
j_call: TRBJ1-5; d_call: -; cdr3_length: 14; clone_size: -; v_call: TRBV19; cdr3_aa: CASRVGGGNQPQHF; cdr3_nt: TGTGCCAGCCGAGTCGGGGGAGGCAATCAGCCCCAGCATTTT